These 9 T cell receptor beta chains were sequenced from one sample in a study of cytomegalovirus exposure and HLA in healthy donors. 13 Jbeta primers and 60 Vbeta primers were used for the PCR. Produced via immunoSEQ multiplex PCR; TCRdb's table is partial and in-frame only. The sample includes about 120,000 clones, almost 85% of them seen just once. Sequencing used PBMCs. These TCRs come from a woman in her late teens or twenties in good health and CMV-seronegative.

There are a few counts of this clone. The V gene is TRBV7-2, the J gene TRBJ2-7, with D perhaps matching TRBD1 (6 bases). From germline, CDR1 is SGHTA and CDR2 FQGNSA. CDR3 length: 12 residues. Deletions cut 5 bases from V and 6 bases from J, with 11 bases between. The CDR3 loop is CASSQGFGEQYF. DNA of the CDR3: TGTGCCAGCAGCCAGGGGTTTGGCGAGCAGTACTTC.

The J gene is TRBJ2-3, the V gene TRBV5-1; 8 nucleotides match TRBD2. The CDR3 spans 17 residues. J gave up 4 bases and V 1 base, and 11 bases lay outside the gene matches. Germline V gene sequence: CDR1 SGHRS, CDR2 YFSETQ. The CDR3 coding sequence is TGCGCCAGCAGCTTGCAGAAAAGCGGGAGTAACTCAGATACGCAGTATTTT. It specifies CASSLQKSGSNSDTQYF.

This clone has just a few counts. The gene calls are TRBV30 and TRBJ2-5; TRBD2 matches at 8 bases. The CDR3 runs to 13 residues. V lost 2 bases to trimming and J lost 5 bases; unmatched junction nucleotides: 4. The germline gives CDR1 GTSNPN, CDR2 SVGIG (reference sequence). CDR3 sequence reads: CAWSSSGSETQYF. The CDR3 DNA reads as TGTGCCTGGAGTTCAAGCGGGAGCGAGACCCAGTACTTC.

V usage is TRBV7-8 and J usage is TRBJ1-2, with unresolved D. The germline gives CDR1 SGHVS, CDR2 FQNEAQ. The CDR3 spans 20 residues. V was shortened by 2 bases and J by 6 bases, with 31 bases between the two germline ends. The CDR3 DNA is TGTGCCAGCAGCTTAACGTGGGGAGACCGCTCAACTATGGCTACCCATGGCTACACCTTC. As protein: CASSLTWGDRSTMATHGYTF.

The J gene is TRBJ1-5, the V gene TRBV10-2, with D possibly matching TRBD1 (5 bases). Between the trimmed V and J ends, which lost 6 bases and 7 bases, there was a span of 13 bases. Germline V gives CDR1 WSHSY, CDR2 SAAADI. CDR3 length: 13 residues. The CDR3 sequence: CASRMGGEQPQHF. The CDR3 coding sequence is TGCGCCAGCAGGATGGGGGGAGAGCAGCCCCAGCATTTT.

For this clone: A read error may produce the germline difference seen at one junction end. The V gene is TRBV7-2, the J gene TRBJ2-7; TRBD2 might be the D (7 bases). The germline V gene has CDR1 SGHTA and CDR2 FQGNSA. The CDR3 sequence is 16 residues long. This chain's CDR3 is CASCLRGGSSHLEQYF. CDR3 sequence (DNA): TGTGCCAGCTGCTTAAGGGGGGGGAGTAGCCACCTCGAGCAGTACTTC.

The rearrangement links TRBV7-3 to TRBJ1-1, with D maybe TRBD1 (5 bases). With 4 bases removed from V and 0 bases from J, the gap between germline ends came to 6 bases. Looked up from germline, CDR1 is SGHTA and CDR2 is FQGTGA. The CDR3 consists of 13 residues. The CDR3 region is CASSSTVNTEAFF. The CDR3 nucleotides are TGTGCCAGCAGCTCGACAGTGAACACTGAAGCTTTCTTT.

The rearrangement joins TRBV7-3 to TRBJ2-3; D possibly corresponds to TRBD1 (6 bases). V lost 0 bases and J lost 4, with 8 bases in between. Germline V gives CDR1 SGHTA, CDR2 FQGTGA. The CDR3 runs 14 residues. The CDR3, as DNA: TGTGCCAGCAGCTTAACGGGGGCCCCAGATACGCAGTATTTT. Amino acid sequence: CASSLTGAPDTQYF.

The rearrangement links TRBV11-2 to TRBJ2-5, with a weak D call TRBD1 (8 bases). The germline V and J ends were trimmed by 3 bases and 7 bases, with 24 bases remaining between them. Per germline, CDR1 SGHAT and CDR2 FQNNGV. The length of the CDR3 is 17 residues. For the CDR3, the DNA is TGTGCCAGCAGCTTGGGGGGGCAGGGGGCTTCGGAGAGGACCCAGTACTTC. Translating it yields CASSLGGQGASERTQYF.